This is a list of T cell receptor beta chains from one sample in a study of regulatory T cells in long-lasting Graves disease. TCRdb itself ran the multiplex PCR reads through MiXCR, one entry per CDR3 protein. Of hundreds of thousands of distinct CDR3 sequences listed, 15% are singletons. Sequencing was performed on peripheral blood mononuclear cells (PBMCs), taken at new diagnosis, from a patient treated with antithyroid drugs. These TCRs come from a female donor with Graves disease. Each CDR3 is given with its conserved first and last residue. The D gene is left open where the match is weak. Only part of the rows carry a size: once, few, many, or a class if the clone is expanded.

D: TRBD1
V: TRBV6-2/TRBV6-3
length: 15
J: TRBJ1-1
size: many
CDR3: CASSSPGQAETEAFF
DNA: TGTGCCAGCAGTTCCCCAGGACAGGCGGAGACTGAAGCTTTCTTT

D: -
V: TRBV12-3/TRBV12-4
length: 14
J: TRBJ2-1
size: many
CDR3: CASSDSVRSNEQFF
DNA: TGTGCCAGCAGTGACTCAGTCCGGTCAAATGAGCAGTTCTTC

D: -
V: TRBV9
length: 15
J: TRBJ2-5
size: many
CDR3: CASSVSGRAQETQYF
DNA: TGTGCCAGCAGCGTCAGCGGAAGGGCCCAAGAGACCCAGTACTTC

D: -
V: TRBV12-3/TRBV12-4
length: 13
J: TRBJ2-7
size: many
CDR3: CASTLGGSYEQYF
DNA: TGTGCCAGCACCCTCGGGGGATCCTACGAGCAGTACTTC

D: TRBD2
V: TRBV11-2
length: 12
J: TRBJ2-5
size: many
CDR3: CASSSSGETQYF
DNA: TGTGCCAGCAGCTCTAGCGGGGAGACCCAGTACTTC

D: -
V: TRBV7-2
length: 14
J: TRBJ2-7
size: many
CDR3: CASSSSRTNYEQYF
DNA: TGTGCCAGCAGCTCCTCCCGGACCAACTACGAGCAGTACTTC

D: -
V: TRBV7-9
length: 16
J: TRBJ2-2
size: few
CDR3: CASSRPGPKSTGELFF
DNA: TGTGCCAGCAGCAGACCGGGCCCTAAGAGCACCGGGGAGCTGTTTTTT

D: -
V: TRBV2
length: 15
J: TRBJ1-4
size: -
CDR3: CASRRDSATNEKLFF
DNA: TGTGCCAGCAGGAGAGACAGCGCAACTAATGAAAAACTGTTTTTT

D: -
V: TRBV24-1
length: 14
J: TRBJ1-5
size: many
CDR3: CATSPRGVNQPQHF
DNA: TGTGCCACCAGTCCCCGCGGAGTCAATCAGCCCCAGCATTTT

D: -
V: TRBV18
length: 12
J: TRBJ1-1
size: many
CDR3: CASSRRSTEAFF
DNA: TGTGCCAGCTCACGCCGGTCCACTGAAGCTTTCTTT

D: -
V: TRBV27
length: 13
J: TRBJ2-5
size: many
CDR3: CASKRGSRETQYF
DNA: TGTGCCAGCAAAAGAGGGAGTAGGGAGACCCAGTACTTC

D: TRBD1
V: TRBV12-3/TRBV12-4
length: 14
J: TRBJ1-2
size: many
CDR3: CASSAQGRRYGYTF
DNA: TGTGCCAGCAGTGCACAGGGGCGACGCTATGGCTACACCTTC

D: TRBD2
V: TRBV20-1
length: 15
J: TRBJ2-3
size: few
CDR3: CSAQRAGELADTQYF
DNA: TGCAGTGCGCAAAGAGCGGGAGAGCTCGCAGATACGCAGTATTTT

D: TRBD2
V: TRBV27
length: 16
J: TRBJ2-7
size: few
CDR3: CASRGNLAGLPYEQYF
DNA: TGTGCCAGCAGGGGAAATTTAGCGGGATTACCCTACGAGCAGTACTTC

D: TRBD2
V: TRBV18
length: 18
J: TRBJ2-3
size: few
CDR3: CASSPPPQRGARTDTQYF
DNA: TGTGCCAGCTCACCACCGCCCCAGCGGGGGGCGCGCACAGATACGCAGTATTTT

D: -
V: TRBV18
length: 12
J: TRBJ2-7
size: -
CDR3: CASSTDAPEQYF
DNA: TGTGCCAGCTCGACAGATGCCCCGGAGCAGTACTTC

D: -
V: TRBV4-3
length: 13
J: TRBJ1-1
size: many
CDR3: CASSRDLGAEAFF
DNA: TGCGCCAGCAGCCGGGACCTAGGGGCTGAAGCTTTCTTT

D: -
V: TRBV12-3/TRBV12-4
length: 13
J: TRBJ1-3
size: few
CDR3: CASSLGFGNTIYF
DNA: TGTGCCAGCAGTTTAGGGTTTGGGAACACCATATATTTT

D: -
V: TRBV7-9
length: 11
J: TRBJ1-1
size: few
CDR3: CASSPGGEAFF
DNA: TGTGCCAGCAGCCCTGGGGGTGAAGCTTTCTTT

D: -
V: TRBV12-5
length: 16
J: TRBJ2-1
size: many
CDR3: CASGLYVGSGYNEQFF
DNA: TGTGCTAGTGGTTTGTATGTGGGGAGCGGGTACAATGAGCAGTTCTTC

D: -
V: TRBV9
length: 13
J: TRBJ1-2
size: many
CDR3: CASSVGSKGGYTF
DNA: TGTGCCAGCAGCGTAGGCTCGAAAGGAGGCTACACCTTC

D: -
V: TRBV20-1
length: 15
J: TRBJ1-1
size: -
CDR3: CSARGSYKVDTEAFF
DNA: TGCAGTGCTCGCGGCAGTTACAAGGTCGACACTGAAGCTTTCTTT

D: -
V: TRBV4-1
length: 16
J: TRBJ1-6
size: few
CDR3: CASSQEVNSPLSPLHF
DNA: TGCGCCAGCAGCCAAGAAGTCAACAGTCCGTTGTCACCCCTCCACTTT

D: -
V: TRBV5-5
length: 15
J: TRBJ2-2
size: many
CDR3: CASSLAVGLIGELFF
DNA: TGTGCCAGCAGCTTGGCCGTAGGGTTGATCGGGGAGCTGTTTTTT

D: -
V: TRBV5-6
length: 15
J: TRBJ2-7
size: -
CDR3: CASNLAAAATYEQYF
DNA: TGTGCCAGCAACTTGGCCGCGGCCGCAACCTACGAGCAGTACTTC

D: TRBD1
V: TRBV9
length: 13
J: TRBJ1-1
size: many
CDR3: CASSDGQGFFAFF
DNA: TGTGCCAGCAGCGACGGACAGGGTTTCTTCGCTTTCTTT

D: -
V: TRBV2
length: 14
J: TRBJ2-2
size: many
CDR3: CASSEVWNTGELFF
DNA: TGTGCCAGCAGTGAAGTTTGGAACACCGGGGAGCTGTTTTTT

D: -
V: TRBV15
length: 12
J: TRBJ1-1
size: few
CDR3: CATSRDQAQAFF
DNA: TGTGCCACCAGCAGAGATCAAGCTCAAGCTTTCTTT

D: -
V: TRBV4-2
length: 15
J: TRBJ1-6
size: many
CDR3: CASSQVTDRISPLHF
DNA: TGTGCCAGCAGCCAAGTAACGGACCGCATTTCACCCCTCCACTTT

D: -
V: TRBV20-1
length: 15
J: TRBJ1-6
size: many
CDR3: CSARELTDYNSPLHF
DNA: TGCAGTGCTAGAGAGCTGACAGACTATAATTCACCCCTCCACTTT

D: TRBD2
V: TRBV24-1
length: 18
J: TRBJ2-1
size: -
CDR3: CATSDPKTSGRIYNEQFF
DNA: TGTGCCACCAGTGACCCAAAGACTAGCGGGAGGATCTACAATGAGCAGTTCTTC

D: TRBD2
V: TRBV29-1
length: 14
J: TRBJ2-1
size: many
CDR3: CSVVLAGGLNEQFF
DNA: TGCAGCGTTGTATTAGCGGGGGGGCTAAATGAGCAGTTCTTC

D: -
V: TRBV27
length: 13
J: TRBJ2-7
size: many
CDR3: CASSDGPSYEQYF
DNA: TGTGCCAGCAGTGACGGGCCCTCCTACGAGCAGTACTTC

D: TRBD1
V: TRBV6-1
length: 13
J: TRBJ2-7
size: few
CDR3: CATNGQGKDEQYF
DNA: TGCGCCACCAACGGACAGGGGAAGGACGAGCAGTACTTC

D: TRBD2
V: TRBV9
length: 16
J: TRBJ2-1
size: few
CDR3: CASTGTSGRAGNEQFF
DNA: TGTGCCAGCACCGGGACTAGCGGGAGGGCGGGCAATGAGCAGTTCTTC

D: -
V: TRBV30
length: 13
J: TRBJ1-2
size: -
CDR3: CAWSGGRSYGYTF
DNA: TGTGCCTGGAGTGGGGGGCGATCATATGGCTACACCTTC

D: TRBD1
V: TRBV10-3
length: 17
J: TRBJ1-2
size: few
CDR3: CAIKTGTGADANYGYTF
DNA: TGTGCCATCAAAACCGGGACAGGCGCCGACGCTAACTATGGCTACACCTTC

D: TRBD2
V: TRBV4-3
length: 18
J: TRBJ2-3
size: few
CDR3: CASSLYQEGLGRPDTQYF
DNA: TGCGCCAGCAGCCTCTACCAGGAGGGACTAGGGCGCCCGGATACGCAGTATTTT

D: -
V: TRBV27
length: 12
J: TRBJ2-5
size: many
CDR3: CASSLYGETQYF
DNA: TGTGCCAGCAGTTTATATGGAGAGACCCAGTACTTC

D: TRBD1
V: TRBV13
length: 15
J: TRBJ2-3
size: -
CDR3: CASSSRTGLTDTQYF
DNA: TGTGCCAGCAGCTCCCGGACAGGCCTGACAGATACGCAGTATTTT

D: TRBD1
V: TRBV27
length: 15
J: TRBJ1-1
size: many
CDR3: CASSGSTGGVTEAFF
DNA: TGTGCCAGCAGTGGATCGACAGGGGGGGTCACTGAAGCTTTCTTT

D: -
V: TRBV12-3/TRBV12-4
length: 13
J: TRBJ1-2
size: many
CDR3: CASSFSQGFHHTF
DNA: TGTGCCAGCAGTTTTTCTCAAGGATTTCATCACACCTTC

D: TRBD2
V: TRBV6-2/TRBV6-3
length: 17
J: TRBJ2-3
size: -
CDR3: CASSYSNQGLAGDTQYF
DNA: TGTGCCAGCAGTTACTCGAATCAGGGACTAGCGGGTGATACGCAGTATTTT

D: -
V: TRBV11-2
length: 15
J: TRBJ2-5
size: few
CDR3: CASSALSRLGETQYF
DNA: TGTGCCAGCAGCGCGCTATCTAGATTGGGAGAGACCCAGTACTTC

D: -
V: TRBV5-5
length: 14
J: TRBJ1-2
size: few
CDR3: CASSLDGWNYGYTF
DNA: TGTGCCAGCAGCCTGGACGGGTGGAACTATGGCTACACCTTC

D: TRBD2
V: TRBV7-9
length: 17
J: TRBJ2-1
size: many
CDR3: CASSPPLAGGSYNEQFF
DNA: TGTGCCAGCAGCCCGCCTCTAGCGGGGGGCTCCTACAATGAGCAGTTCTTC

D: -
V: TRBV20-1
length: 13
J: TRBJ1-1
size: many
CDR3: CSANPDGRGWAFF
DNA: TGCAGTGCTAATCCGGATGGTAGGGGATGGGCTTTCTTT

D: TRBD1
V: TRBV7-2
length: 15
J: TRBJ1-4
size: many
CDR3: CASSRDRATNEKLFF
DNA: TGTGCCAGCAGCCGGGACAGAGCAACTAATGAAAAACTGTTTTTT

D: TRBD2
V: TRBV6-2/TRBV6-3
length: 14
J: TRBJ2-1
size: many
CDR3: CASTIAGMYNEQFF
DNA: TGTGCCAGCACGATAGCGGGAATGTACAATGAGCAGTTCTTC

D: -
V: TRBV20-1
length: 15
J: TRBJ1-1
size: many
CDR3: CSAREAGRKNTEAFF
DNA: TGCAGTGCTAGAGAGGCAGGACGGAAGAACACTGAAGCTTTCTTT

D: -
V: TRBV9
length: 17
J: TRBJ2-1
size: -
CDR3: CASSVVGGGASTNEQFF
DNA: TGTGCCAGCAGCGTAGTAGGAGGGGGAGCTTCTACGAATGAGCAGTTCTTC

D: TRBD1
V: TRBV10-2
length: 15
J: TRBJ2-1
size: few
CDR3: CASSEPGQGANEQFF
DNA: TGCGCCAGCAGTGAGCCGGGACAGGGAGCCAATGAGCAGTTCTTC

D: -
V: TRBV7-9
length: 14
J: TRBJ1-5
size: -
CDR3: CASSRGTGNQPQHF
DNA: TGTGCCAGCAGCAGGGGTACGGGCAATCAGCCCCAGCATTTT

D: -
V: TRBV7-2
length: 13
J: TRBJ1-6
size: -
CDR3: CASSAMDLSPLHF
DNA: TGTGCCAGCAGCGCCATGGATCTTTCACCCCTCCACTTT

D: -
V: TRBV27
length: 12
J: TRBJ2-5
size: many
CDR3: CASSLRGETQYF
DNA: TGTGCCAGCAGTTTAAGGGGAGAGACCCAGTACTTC

D: -
V: TRBV27
length: 13
J: TRBJ2-3
size: many
CDR3: CASSSLTTDTQYF
DNA: TGTGCCAGCAGTTCCCTAACAACAGATACGCAGTATTTT

D: TRBD2
V: TRBV30
length: 11
J: TRBJ2-5
size: -
CDR3: CAWGGEETQYF
DNA: TGTGCCTGGGGGGGGGAAGAGACCCAGTACTTC